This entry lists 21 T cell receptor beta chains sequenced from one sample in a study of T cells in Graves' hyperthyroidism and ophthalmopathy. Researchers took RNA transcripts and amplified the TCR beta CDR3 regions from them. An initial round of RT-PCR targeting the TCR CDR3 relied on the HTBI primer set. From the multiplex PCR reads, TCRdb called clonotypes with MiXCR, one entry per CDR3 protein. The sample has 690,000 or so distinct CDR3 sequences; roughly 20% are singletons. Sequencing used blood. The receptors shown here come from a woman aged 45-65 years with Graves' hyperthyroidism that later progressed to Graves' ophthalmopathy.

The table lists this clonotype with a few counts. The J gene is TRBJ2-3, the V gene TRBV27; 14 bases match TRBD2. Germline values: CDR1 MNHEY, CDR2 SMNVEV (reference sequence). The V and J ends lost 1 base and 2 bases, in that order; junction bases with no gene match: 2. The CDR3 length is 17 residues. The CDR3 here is CASSLWTSGGSTDTQYF. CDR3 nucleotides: TGTGCCAGCAGTTTATGGACTAGCGGGGGGTCCACAGATACGCAGTATTTT.

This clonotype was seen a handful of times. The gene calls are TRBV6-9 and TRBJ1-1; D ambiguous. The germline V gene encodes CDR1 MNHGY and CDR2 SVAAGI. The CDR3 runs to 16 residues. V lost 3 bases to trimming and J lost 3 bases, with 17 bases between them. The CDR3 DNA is TGTGCCAGCAGTTACGGCGGTAGGGCCATGGACACTGAAGCTTTCTTT. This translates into CASSYGGRAMDTEAFF.

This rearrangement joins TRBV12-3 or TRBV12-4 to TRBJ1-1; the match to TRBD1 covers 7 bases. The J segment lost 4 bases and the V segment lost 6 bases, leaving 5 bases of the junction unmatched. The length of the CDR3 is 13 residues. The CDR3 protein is CASRSGGITEAFF. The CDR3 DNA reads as TGTGCCAGCAGGTCAGGGGGAATCACTGAAGCTTTCTTT.

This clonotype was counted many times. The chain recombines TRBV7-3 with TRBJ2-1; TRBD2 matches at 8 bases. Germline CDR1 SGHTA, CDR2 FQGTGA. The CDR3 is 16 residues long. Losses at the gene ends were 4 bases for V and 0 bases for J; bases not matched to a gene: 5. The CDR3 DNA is TGTGCCAGCAGCTCCTTAGCGGGAAGCTCCTACAATGAGCAGTTCTTC. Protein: CASSSLAGSSYNEQFF.

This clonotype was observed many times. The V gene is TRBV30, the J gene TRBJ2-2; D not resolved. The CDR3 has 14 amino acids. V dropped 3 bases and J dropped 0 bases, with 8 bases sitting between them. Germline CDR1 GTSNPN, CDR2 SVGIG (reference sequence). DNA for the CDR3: TGTGCCTGGAGACGGGCTGCGAACACCGGGGAGCTGTTTTTT. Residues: CAWRRAANTGELFF.

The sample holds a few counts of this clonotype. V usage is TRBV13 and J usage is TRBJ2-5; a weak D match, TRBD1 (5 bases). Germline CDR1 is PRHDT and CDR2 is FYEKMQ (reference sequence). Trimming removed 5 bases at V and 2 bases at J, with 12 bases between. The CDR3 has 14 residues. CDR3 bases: TGTGCCAGCAGCCTTCCAGGGATACAAGAGACCCAGTACTTC. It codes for CASSLPGIQETQYF.

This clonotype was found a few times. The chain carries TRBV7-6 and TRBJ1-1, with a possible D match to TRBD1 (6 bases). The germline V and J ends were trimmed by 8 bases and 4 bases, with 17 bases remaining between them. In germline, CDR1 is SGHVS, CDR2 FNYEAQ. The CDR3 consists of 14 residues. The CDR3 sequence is CASVLGGGVTEAFF. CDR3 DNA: TGTGCCAGCGTACTAGGGGGGGGAGTCACTGAAGCTTTCTTT.

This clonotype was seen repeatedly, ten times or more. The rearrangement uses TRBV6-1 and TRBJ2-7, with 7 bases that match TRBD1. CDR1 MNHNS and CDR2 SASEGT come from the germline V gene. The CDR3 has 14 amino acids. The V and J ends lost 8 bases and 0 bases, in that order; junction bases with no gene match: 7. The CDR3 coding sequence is TGTGCCAGCTCGAACAGGGGTAGCTCCTACGAGCAGTACTTC. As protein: CASSNRGSSYEQYF.

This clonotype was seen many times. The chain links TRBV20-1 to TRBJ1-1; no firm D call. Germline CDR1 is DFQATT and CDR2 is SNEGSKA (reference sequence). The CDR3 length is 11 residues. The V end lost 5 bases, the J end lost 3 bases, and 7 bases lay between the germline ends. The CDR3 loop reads CSAHTHTEAFF. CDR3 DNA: TGCAGTGCTCACACCCACACTGAAGCTTTCTTT.

CDR3 protein: CASSGTATYEQYF. The DNA for the CDR3 is TGTGCCAGTTCCGGGACAGCCACCTACGAGCAGTACTTC. This chain links TRBV27 with TRBJ2-7, with TRBD1 matching over 7 bases. The junction had 7 bases not matched to a gene; V was cut back by 9 bases and J by 2 bases. This CDR3 has 13 amino acids. Per germline, CDR1 MNHEY and CDR2 SMNVEV (reference sequence).

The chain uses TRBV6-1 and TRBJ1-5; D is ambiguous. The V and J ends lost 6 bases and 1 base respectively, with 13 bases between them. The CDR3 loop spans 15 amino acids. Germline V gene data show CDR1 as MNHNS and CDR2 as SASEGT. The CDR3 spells CASSPLWRSNQPQHF. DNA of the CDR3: TGTGCCAGCAGCCCACTTTGGCGAAGCAATCAGCCCCAGCATTTT.

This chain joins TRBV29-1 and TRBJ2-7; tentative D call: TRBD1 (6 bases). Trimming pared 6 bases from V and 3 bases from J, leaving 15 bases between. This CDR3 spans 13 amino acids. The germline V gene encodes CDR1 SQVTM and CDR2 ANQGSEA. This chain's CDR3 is CSVVADSYYEQYF. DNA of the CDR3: TGCAGCGTGGTGGCGGACAGTTACTACGAGCAGTACTTC.

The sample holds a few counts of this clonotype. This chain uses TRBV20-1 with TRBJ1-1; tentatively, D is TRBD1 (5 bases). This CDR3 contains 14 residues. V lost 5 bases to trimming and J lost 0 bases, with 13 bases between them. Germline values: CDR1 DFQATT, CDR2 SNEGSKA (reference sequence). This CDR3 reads CSAPSGMLNTEAFF. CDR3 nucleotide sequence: TGCAGTGCTCCCTCAGGGATGTTGAACACTGAAGCTTTCTTT.

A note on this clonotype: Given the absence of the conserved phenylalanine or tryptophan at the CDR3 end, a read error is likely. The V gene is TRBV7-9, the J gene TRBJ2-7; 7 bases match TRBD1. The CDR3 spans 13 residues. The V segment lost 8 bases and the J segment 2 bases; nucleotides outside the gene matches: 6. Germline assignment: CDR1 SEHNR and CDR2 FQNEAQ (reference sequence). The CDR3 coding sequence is TGTGCCAGCCAGACAGGGATGGCCTACGAGCAGTACCTC. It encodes CASQTGMAYEQYL.

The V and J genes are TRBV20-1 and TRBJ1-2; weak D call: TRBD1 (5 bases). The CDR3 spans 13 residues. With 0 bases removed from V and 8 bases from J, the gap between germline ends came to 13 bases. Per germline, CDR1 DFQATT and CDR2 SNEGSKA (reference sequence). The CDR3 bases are TGCAGTGCTAGAGATAGGCTTCGGGGGGGCTACACCTTC. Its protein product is CSARDRLRGGYTF.

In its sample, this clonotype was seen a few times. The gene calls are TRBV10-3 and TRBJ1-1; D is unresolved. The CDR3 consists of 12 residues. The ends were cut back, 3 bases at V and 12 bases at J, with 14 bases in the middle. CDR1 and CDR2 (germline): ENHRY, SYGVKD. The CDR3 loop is CAISDGKAGTFF. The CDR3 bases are TGTGCCATCAGTGATGGGAAGGCGGGAACTTTCTTT.

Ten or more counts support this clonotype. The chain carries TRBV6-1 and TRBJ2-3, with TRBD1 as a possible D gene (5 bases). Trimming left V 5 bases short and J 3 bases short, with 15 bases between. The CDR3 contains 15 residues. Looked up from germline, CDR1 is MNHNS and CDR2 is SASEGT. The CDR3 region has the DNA TGTGCCAGCAGTACTCTACAGGAAAGAACAGATACGCAGTATTTT. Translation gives CASSTLQERTDTQYF.

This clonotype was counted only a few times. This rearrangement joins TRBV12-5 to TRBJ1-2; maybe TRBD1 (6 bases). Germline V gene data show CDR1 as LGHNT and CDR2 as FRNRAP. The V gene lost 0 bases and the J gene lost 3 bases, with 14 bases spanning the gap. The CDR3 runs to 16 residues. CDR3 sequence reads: CASGLVPQGRHYGYTF. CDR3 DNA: TGTGCTAGTGGTTTGGTACCTCAGGGGCGTCACTATGGCTACACCTTC.

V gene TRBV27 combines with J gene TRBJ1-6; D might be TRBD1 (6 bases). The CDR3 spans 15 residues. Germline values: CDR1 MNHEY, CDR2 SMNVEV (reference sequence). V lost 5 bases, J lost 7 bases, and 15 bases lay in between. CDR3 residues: CASSAWEGENSPLHF. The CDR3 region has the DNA TGTGCCAGCAGTGCTTGGGAGGGGGAGAATTCACCCCTCCACTTT.

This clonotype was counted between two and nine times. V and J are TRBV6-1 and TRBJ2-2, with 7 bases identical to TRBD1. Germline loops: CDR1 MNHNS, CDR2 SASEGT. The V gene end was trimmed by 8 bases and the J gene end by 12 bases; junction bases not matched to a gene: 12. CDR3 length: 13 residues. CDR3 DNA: TGTGCCAGCCGGGACAGCAACCGCTGGAAGCTGTTTTTT. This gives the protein CASRDSNRWKLFF.

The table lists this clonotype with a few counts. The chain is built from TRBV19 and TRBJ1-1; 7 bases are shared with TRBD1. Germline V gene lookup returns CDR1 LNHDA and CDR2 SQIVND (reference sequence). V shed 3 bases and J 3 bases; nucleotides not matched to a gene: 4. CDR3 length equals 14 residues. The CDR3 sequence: CASSMNRGDTEAFF. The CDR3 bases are TGTGCCAGTAGTATGAACAGGGGCGACACTGAAGCTTTCTTT.